The clone carrying this T cell receptor beta chain was seen a handful of times. Time point specified: pre-treatment sample, taken before nivolumab and TIL therapy. These data come from a study of TIL therapy for anti-PD-1-resistant metastatic lung cancer. For the study at large: Median patient age was 54, ranging roughly 38-85 years.

The libraries were made with immunoSEQ v3. Produced via immunoSEQ multiplex PCR; TCRdb's table is partial and in-frame only. The sample records about 43,000 clones, 65% to 80% being singletons. V was shortened by 0 bases and J by 5 bases, with 11 bases between the two germline ends. Germline loops: CDR1 MGHRA, CDR2 YSYEKL. This CDR3 spans 15 amino acids. The sample was blood, taken at baseline. The J gene is TRBJ1-3, the V gene TRBV4-1; no clear D gene. This TCR was sampled from a man between 65 and 79 years old with non-small cell lung cancer. CDR3 DNA: TGCGCCAGCAGCCAAGAACAGATCCGGCGAAACACCATATATTTT. It translates to CASSQEQIRRNTIYF.